The rows below give T cell receptor beta chains drawn from one sample of a study of OX40 agonist ivuxolimab in advanced cancers. TCRdb keeps only in-frame clones here, not all; method: immunoSEQ multiplex PCR. This table has about 83,000 clones, about 90% appearing once. The sample in question was CD4+ or CD8+ T cells sorted from blood, obtained in a trial of the OX40 agonist ivuxolimab. The origin of the receptors is an adult with an advanced solid tumor such as melanoma, head and neck, liver or kidney cancer. Each CDR3 is given with its conserved first and last residue. A D gene is named only where the DNA matches it firmly. Size is omitted from some rows. Given values are once, few, many or a class for expanded clones.

length,J,D,V,size,DNA,CDR3
13,TRBJ1-1,-,TRBV13,-,TGTGCCAGCAGCTCCGGGGGGGTCACTGAAGCTTTCTTT,CASSSGGVTEAFF
18,TRBJ2-2,TRBD1,TRBV4-1,-,TGCGCCAGCAGCCAAGCCCCCGGGACAGTAGCGAACACCGGGGAGCTGTTTTTT,CASSQAPGTVANTGELFF
14,TRBJ2-2,-,TRBV4-1,-,TGCGCCAGCAGCCAAGTGACGAACACCGGGGAGCTGTTTTTT,CASSQVTNTGELFF
16,TRBJ2-3,TRBD2,TRBV27,once,TGTGCCAGCAGAACGGGACTAGCGGAAATCACAGATACGCAGTATTTT,CASRTGLAEITDTQYF
16,TRBJ2-1,TRBD2,TRBV9,-,TGTGCCAGCAGCGTAGGGGGACTAGCGGGGTACAATGAGCAGTTCTTC,CASSVGGLAGYNEQFF
14,TRBJ1-5,-,TRBV19,-,TGTGCCAGTAAAATAGGGGTTAGCAATCAGCCCCAGCATTTT,CASKIGVSNQPQHF
12,TRBJ2-2,-,TRBV28,-,TGTGCCAGCAGCAGGGTTATCGGGGAGCTGTTTTTT,CASSRVIGELFF
15,TRBJ1-5,-,TRBV19,-,TGTGCCAGTACTTGGACACCGGGGAACCATCAGCCCCAGCATTTT,CASTWTPGNHQPQHF
14,TRBJ1-1,-,TRBV13,-,TGTGCCAGCAGCCCTGGACGGATGAACACTGAAGCTTTCTTT,CASSPGRMNTEAFF
15,TRBJ1-4,TRBD1,TRBV4-1,-,TGCGCCAGCAGCCAATTATGGGACAGGGCTGCAAAACTGTTTTTT,CASSQLWDRAAKLFF
15,TRBJ1-6,-,TRBV4-1,-,TGCGCCAGCAGCCCGGAGCTGGGTCTACATTCACCCCTCCACTTT,CASSPELGLHSPLHF
13,TRBJ2-3,-,TRBV30,-,TGTGCCTGGAGCACAGGGAGCACAGATACGCAGTATTTT,CAWSTGSTDTQYF
12,TRBJ1-1,-,TRBV6-6,few,TGTGCCAGCATTGGACCTAGCACTGAAGCTTTCTTT,CASIGPSTEAFF
16,TRBJ2-4,-,TRBV19,-,TGTGCCAGTAGTATAAGGGGAGTATTGGCCAAAAACATTCAGTACTTC,CASSIRGVLAKNIQYF
10,TRBJ2-3,-,TRBV12-5,-,TGTGCTACTTACACAGATACGCAGTATTTT,CATYTDTQYF
18,TRBJ1-5,TRBD1,TRBV28,few,TGTGCCAGCAGTCGAACACGTGGGACCGACAGGGGGAGCCAGCCCCAGCATTTT,CASSRTRGTDRGSQPQHF
16,TRBJ2-1,TRBD1,TRBV9,-,TGTGCCAGCAGCGAGGACGCGGGACAGGGTTACAATGAGCAGTTCTTC,CASSEDAGQGYNEQFF
16,TRBJ2-1,TRBD2,TRBV5-1,many,TGCGCCAGCAGCATGGGACTAGTCGAGTTAGACAATGAGCAGTTCTTC,CASSMGLVELDNEQFF
13,TRBJ1-1,TRBD1,TRBV27,-,TGTGCCAGCAGTTTAAGAGGGGGCCCTGAAGCTTTCTTT,CASSLRGGPEAFF
14,TRBJ1-5,-,TRBV6-1,once,TGTGCCAGCAGTGAATGGGGCCCTCTGGGGCCCCAGCATTTT,CASSEWGPLGPQHF
17,TRBJ1-6,-,TRBV30,once,TGTGCCTGGAGTGTACCCCCAATTCCTAGGGAAAATTCACCCCTCCACTTT,CAWSVPPIPRENSPLHF
18,TRBJ2-1,-,TRBV28,-,TGTGCCAGCAGTTTATCCGGGGCCTGGGGGGTGACATACAATGAGCAGTTCTTC,CASSLSGAWGVTYNEQFF
14,TRBJ1-1,-,TRBV4-3,-,TGCGCCAGCAGCCAAGTCGACACAAACACTGAAGCTTTCTTT,CASSQVDTNTEAFF
14,TRBJ1-5,-,TRBV28,-,TGTGCCAGCAGTTTGGAGGCACTCAATCAGCCCCAGCATTTT,CASSLEALNQPQHF
15,TRBJ1-2,-,TRBV6-5,-,TGTGCCAGCAGTTACTCGATCGGCAACTTCTATGGCTACACCTTC,CASSYSIGNFYGYTF
15,TRBJ1-5,-,TRBV30,-,TGTGCCTGGAGTCGTTTTTCAGGGGAAAATCAGCCCCAGCATTTT,CAWSRFSGENQPQHF
16,TRBJ2-7,TRBD1,TRBV28,-,TGTGCCAGCAGTTTATCTCAGGGGGCTCCGAGTTACGAGCAGTACTTC,CASSLSQGAPSYEQYF
15,TRBJ1-2,-,TRBV19,-,TGTGCCAGTAGTGCCTTATTGACAGTTAACTATGGCTACACCTTC,CASSALLTVNYGYTF
15,TRBJ1-2,-,TRBV4-3,once,TGCGCCAGCAGCCAAGTTTACGGTCCTAACTATGGCTACACCTTC,CASSQVYGPNYGYTF
12,TRBJ2-5,-,TRBV18,-,TGTGCCAGCTCACCCCCCCAAGAGACCCAGTACTTC,CASSPPQETQYF
15,TRBJ2-7,TRBD1,TRBV9,-,TGTGCCAGCAGCTTAAGACAGGGGGCGGTTTACGAGCAGTACTTC,CASSLRQGAVYEQYF
12,TRBJ2-7,-,TRBV7-6,-,TGTGCCAGCAGCTTAAACAGCTACGAGCAGTACTTC,CASSLNSYEQYF
13,TRBJ2-1,-,TRBV4-3,-,TGCGCCAGCAGCCAATGGCCCTACAATGAGCAGTTCTTC,CASSQWPYNEQFF
15,TRBJ1-5,-,TRBV30,few,TGTGCCTGGAGTGGACCGGGTCATAGCAATCAGCCCCAGCATTTT,CAWSGPGHSNQPQHF
18,TRBJ1-2,-,TRBV4-2,-,TGTGCCAGCAGCCCAGGGCTTAGAGGCCTATCGGTTTACTATGGCTACACCTTC,CASSPGLRGLSVYYGYTF
18,TRBJ1-4,-,TRBV11-2,-,TGTGCCAGCAGCCCTTTCCCCCTCCTGACAGGTCCTAATGAAAAACTGTTTTTT,CASSPFPLLTGPNEKLFF
15,TRBJ1-1,-,TRBV4-3,-,TGCGCCAGCAGCTATACCCAGGGAGGAGGCACTGAAGCTTTCTTT,CASSYTQGGGTEAFF
14,TRBJ1-5,-,TRBV27,-,TGTGCCAGCAGTACAACCCGAGGGTTGGAGCCCCAGCATTTT,CASSTTRGLEPQHF
8,TRBJ2-7,-,TRBV6-1,-,TGTGCCACTACCGTGGGGCAATTC,CATTVGQF
19,TRBJ1-3,TRBD1,TRBV7-4,-,TGTGCCAGCAGCTTTTTTTGGGACAGGGGGATGAGAGCTGGAAACACCATATATTTT,CASSFFWDRGMRAGNTIYF
13,TRBJ2-3,TRBD2,TRBV10-3,-,TGTGCCATCAATCAAAATAGCGGGGATACGCAGTATTTT,CAINQNSGDTQYF
12,TRBJ1-5,-,TRBV7-9,-,TGTGCCAGCAGCTTAGATGATCCCCTCATGCATTTT,CASSLDDPLMHF
13,TRBJ1-5,-,TRBV28,-,TGTGCCAGCAGTTTACATAGGGGCGCGGAGGGGTATTTT,CASSLHRGAEGYF
16,TRBJ1-2,-,TRBV10-3,-,TGTGCCATCACCACCAACCGGGACGGAGATAACTATGGCTACACCTTC,CAITTNRDGDNYGYTF
16,TRBJ1-6,-,TRBV28,few,TGTGCCAGCAGTCCTTTTGTGAGGATTCAAGATTCACCCCTCCACTTT,CASSPFVRIQDSPLHF
16,TRBJ2-1,TRBD2,TRBV6-6,-,TGTGCCAGCAGGCCACTAGCGGGAGGGCCAAGGGATGAGCAGTTCTTC,CASRPLAGGPRDEQFF
14,TRBJ2-3,-,TRBV11-2,-,TGTGCCACGTCCCACCCCGGGCCCACAGATACGCAGTATTTT,CATSHPGPTDTQYF
16,TRBJ1-2,-,TRBV19,-,TGTGCCAGTAGTATCAAGTTCCAGGGCCCTAACTATGGCTACACCTTC,CASSIKFQGPNYGYTF